This TCR beta chain was retrieved from a study of vaccination and CD4 T cells after COVID-19. Study background: SARS-CoV-2 positivity in convalescent patients was established by nasal swab PCR; fewer than 10 had mild and one severe disease. At a median about 94 days (range 35 to 161) after diagnosis, post-COVID samples were drawn.

Sequencing of DNA taken from cultured CD4+ T cells relied on the Oncomine TCR Beta short-read assay. Genomic DNA was isolated from CD4+ T cells that had been cultured. Using its own MiXCR run on the PCR reads, TCRdb lists one record per CDR3 protein. This table holds 15,000 to 20,000 distinct CDR3 sequences, roughly 34% found once. Treatment in this sample: roughly 10-day PBMC culture with coronavirus spike peptide pools or control peptides (ViraFEST assay). V dropped 1 base and J dropped 4 bases, with 14 bases sitting between them. The CDR3 extends over 16 amino acids. Germline CDR1 is SGHVS and CDR2 is FQNEAQ. This clonotype was counted only a few times. Its target is not known. General study points: It was found that, in convalescent patients, 304 of 307 vaccine-specific clones were spike mono-reactive.

This TCR was recovered from a human donor who had recovered from COVID-19. The chain couples TRBV7-8 to TRBJ1-5; TRBD1 might be the D (6 bases). Source material: CD4+ T cells from blood, cultured in vitro. The DNA for the CDR3 is TGTGCCAGCAGCTTAGAGGGGGGTTGGGTGAATCAGCCCCAGCATTTT. It specifies CASSLEGGWVNQPQHF.